A selection of T cell receptor beta chains follows, all from one sample in a study of T cells after posttransplantation cyclophosphamide. Sequencing was performed with immunoSEQ multiplex PCR; in TCRdb, only in-frame clones are kept and a portion is missing. Of about 52,000 clones in the sample, 90% to 95% were seen once. The sample taken for sequencing was PBMCs. The receptor set was obtained from a woman aged 25-40 years in good health and a related stem cell transplant donor. Each CDR3 is given with its conserved first and last residue. D genes are given only for firm matches. The size field is filled for only some rows; it gives once, few, many or a size class.

size	V	D	J	CDR3	DNA
NA	TRBV27	NA	TRBJ1-2	CASSTGSYYGYTF	TGTGCCAGCAGTACAGGGTCCTACTATGGCTACACCTTC
once	TRBV27	TRBD1	TRBJ2-5	CASSRRDRGETQYF	TGTGCCAGCAGCCGCCGAGACAGGGGGGAGACCCAGTACTTC
NA	TRBV19	TRBD2	TRBJ2-1	CASRRKRGGYNEQFF	TGTGCCAGTAGAAGAAAGCGGGGCGGCTACAATGAGCAGTTCTTC
NA	TRBV6-1	NA	TRBJ2-2	CASSEPSGVGDTGELFF	TGTGCCAGCAGTGAGCCCTCAGGGGTGGGGGACACCGGGGAGCTGTTTTTT
NA	TRBV5-1	NA	TRBJ1-1	CASSPQTRGNTEAFF	TGCGCCAGCAGCCCCCAGACCCGGGGGAACACTGAAGCTTTCTTT
NA	TRBV19	NA	TRBJ1-3	CASKRSLSGNTIYF	TGTGCCAGTAAGAGGTCCCTCTCTGGAAACACCATATATTTT
NA	TRBV28	NA	TRBJ2-7	CASREGYEQYF	TGTGCCAGCAGAGAGGGCTACGAGCAGTACTTC
NA	TRBV12-5	NA	TRBJ1-1	CASGFGSNTEAFF	TGTGCTAGTGGTTTCGGGTCGAACACTGAAGCTTTCTTT
once	TRBV18	TRBD2	TRBJ2-1	CASSPASGGGNEQFF	TGTGCCAGCTCACCAGCTAGCGGGGGAGGGAATGAGCAGTTCTTC
NA	TRBV5-1	TRBD1	TRBJ2-7	CASSRGQGPYEQYF	TGCGCCAGCAGCAGGGGACAGGGACCCTACGAGCAGTACTTC
NA	TRBV7-2	NA	TRBJ1-6	CASSLGTSSPLHF	TGTGCCAGCAGCTTAGGTACTAGTTCACCCCTCCACTTT
NA	TRBV6-6	TRBD2	TRBJ2-3	CASSSPAGGSTDTQYF	TGTGCCAGCAGTTCCCCAGCGGGGGGAAGCACAGATACGCAGTATTTT
NA	TRBV28	TRBD1	TRBJ1-1	CAIDNGQGAFEAFF	TGTGCCATCGACAACGGACAGGGGGCTTTTGAAGCTTTCTTT
NA	TRBV19	NA	TRBJ1-2	CASSIILGGIGYTF	TGTGCCAGTAGTATAATTCTCGGGGGGATCGGCTACACCTTC
NA	TRBV7-9	TRBD1	TRBJ2-3	CASSLQDRGRTDTQYF	TGTGCCAGCAGCCTCCAGGACAGGGGGCGTACAGATACGCAGTATTTT
NA	TRBV18	TRBD1	TRBJ1-1	CASSWDRLNTEAFF	TGTGCCAGCTCTTGGGACAGACTGAACACTGAAGCTTTCTTT
NA	TRBV4-1	NA	TRBJ2-5	CASSQDSQETQYF	TGCGCCAGCAGCCAAGACAGCCAAGAGACCCAGTACTTC
NA	TRBV5-6	TRBD2	TRBJ2-4	CASSRLAGGPATAKNIQYF	TGTGCCAGCAGCAGACTAGCGGGGGGGCCGGCTACAGCCAAAAACATTCAGTACTTC
once	TRBV7-9	NA	TRBJ1-2	CASSFWGSNYGYTF	TGTGCCAGCAGCTTTTGGGGCTCTAACTATGGCTACACCTTC
NA	TRBV7-2	TRBD2	TRBJ2-1	CASSLLAGGRNEQFF	TGTGCCAGCAGCTTATTGGCGGGGGGGCGCAATGAGCAGTTCTTC
NA	TRBV11-3	NA	TRBJ2-1	CASSLGLGRSYNEQFF	TGTGCCAGCAGCTTAGGTCTGGGTAGGAGCTACAATGAGCAGTTCTTC
NA	TRBV5-6	TRBD2	TRBJ2-7	CASSSPGLAGVEQYF	TGTGCCAGCAGCAGCCCGGGACTAGCGGGGGTCGAGCAGTACTTC
NA	TRBV18	NA	TRBJ1-2	CASSPRPERNIGYTF	TGTGCCAGCTCACCACGTCCAGAGCGCAATATAGGCTACACCTTC
NA	TRBV4-3	NA	TRBJ2-2	CASSQVSYTGELFF	TGCGCCAGCAGCCAAGTCTCGTACACCGGGGAGCTGTTTTTT
NA	TRBV13	TRBD1	TRBJ1-2	CASSRSRGLNYGYTF	TGTGCCAGCAGCAGATCCAGGGGGTTAAACTATGGCTACACCTTC
NA	TRBV7-2	TRBD2	TRBJ2-1	CASSLGVAGGDNEQFF	TGTGCCAGCAGCTTAGGGGTAGCGGGGGGTGACAATGAGCAGTTCTTC
NA	TRBV7-2	TRBD2	TRBJ2-3	CASSLAAGGTDTQYF	TGTGCCAGCAGCTTAGCGGCGGGGGGAACAGATACGCAGTATTTT
NA	TRBV28	NA	TRBJ1-2	CASSPGPPYGYTF	TGTGCCAGCAGTCCTGGGCCCCCCTATGGCTACACCTTC
NA	TRBV4-2	TRBD1	TRBJ1-4	CASSQIRTGGHRTNEKLFF	TGTGCCAGCAGCCAGATTCGGACAGGGGGCCACCGGACTAATGAAAAACTGTTTTTT
NA	TRBV11-3	TRBD1	TRBJ2-4	CASSLDITGGIAKNIQYF	TGTGCCAGCAGCTTAGACATTACAGGGGGAATAGCCAAAAACATTCAGTACTTC
NA	TRBV10-3	NA	TRBJ2-3	CAISGGHTQYF	TGTGCCATCAGTGGGGGGCATACGCAGTATTTT
NA	TRBV7-9	NA	TRBJ1-4	CASSLEQGLKLFF	TGTGCCAGCAGCTTAGAACAGGGATTGAAACTGTTTTTT
NA	TRBV19	NA	TRBJ2-1	CASSIEDYNYNEQFF	TGTGCCAGTAGTATAGAGGACTACAATTACAATGAGCAGTTCTTC
NA	TRBV7-2	NA	TRBJ1-4	CASSLDGNEKLFF	TGTGCCAGCAGCTTAGACGGGAATGAAAAACTGTTTTTT
NA	TRBV10-3	TRBD2	TRBJ2-3	CAIRLAGTTDTQYF	TGTGCCATCCGGCTAGCGGGGACCACAGATACGCAGTATTTT
NA	TRBV5-6	NA	TRBJ1-2	CASSLQGQRGYTF	TGTGCCAGCAGCTTGCAGGGACAACGGGGCTACACCTTC
NA	TRBV29-1	TRBD1	TRBJ2-7	CSAGQGAAYEQYF	TGCAGCGCGGGACAGGGGGCGGCCTACGAGCAGTACTTC
NA	TRBV5-8	NA	TRBJ1-5	CASSLDQQPQHF	TGTGCCAGCAGCTTGGACCAGCAGCCCCAGCATTTT
few	TRBV21-1	NA	TRBJ1-5	CASSPGTGLLEPQHF	TGTGCCAGCAGCCCCGGGACAGGACTCCTGGAGCCCCAGCATTTT
NA	TRBV9	NA	TRBJ2-1	CASSPPRGYNEQFF	TGTGCCAGCAGCCCCCCACGGGGCTACAATGAGCAGTTCTTC
once	TRBV6-5	NA	TRBJ1-1	CASTNNGGGTEAFF	TGTGCCAGCACCAACAACGGGGGGGGGACTGAAGCTTTCTTT
NA	TRBV2	NA	TRBJ1-2	CASTQRWATLYGYTF	TGTGCCAGCACGCAGAGATGGGCCACACTCTATGGCTACACCTTC
NA	TRBV11-3	NA	TRBJ2-1	CASSSGLDNEQFF	TGTGCCAGCAGCTCTGGACTCGACAATGAGCAGTTCTTC
NA	TRBV7-2	NA	TRBJ2-7	CASSRNPGYEQYF	TGTGCCAGCAGCCGAAACCCAGGCTACGAGCAGTACTTC
NA	TRBV7-9	NA	TRBJ2-3	CASSLAETDTQYF	TGTGCCAGCAGCTTAGCAGAGACAGATACGCAGTATTTT
NA	TRBV5-8	NA	TRBJ2-3	CASSLEGAPSADTQYF	TGTGCCAGCAGCTTGGAAGGGGCCCCGTCGGCAGATACGCAGTATTTT
NA	TRBV4-3	TRBD1	TRBJ2-7	CASSQHHGTGAYEQYF	TGCGCCAGCAGCCAACATCACGGGACAGGGGCCTACGAGCAGTACTTC
NA	TRBV5-8	TRBD1	TRBJ2-7	CASSIGTGGDEQYF	TGTGCCAGCAGCATAGGGACAGGGGGCGACGAGCAGTACTTC
NA	TRBV10-3	TRBD1	TRBJ1-5	CAISAGQGAQPQHF	TGTGCCATCAGTGCGGGACAGGGGGCCCAGCCCCAGCATTTT
NA	TRBV11-2	NA	TRBJ2-7	CASSLDPFSYEQYF	TGTGCCAGCAGCTTAGATCCTTTCTCCTACGAGCAGTACTTC
NA	TRBV11-2	NA	TRBJ2-3	CASSLTVADTQYF	TGTGCCAGCAGCTTAACAGTTGCAGATACGCAGTATTTT
NA	TRBV2	NA	TRBJ2-1	CASSKVGAGDYNEQFF	TGTGCCAGCAGTAAGGTGGGGGCAGGTGACTACAATGAGCAGTTCTTC
NA	TRBV5-1	NA	TRBJ2-2	CASSPPAPRENTGELFF	TGCGCCAGCAGCCCCCCCGCGCCCCGAGAGAACACCGGGGAGCTGTTTTTT
NA	TRBV28	NA	TRBJ1-5	CASSSSRVQPQHF	TGTGCCAGCAGTTCCTCGAGGGTTCAGCCCCAGCATTTT
NA	TRBV15	NA	TRBJ1-5	CATSRDRVAQPQHF	TGTGCCACCAGCAGAGACAGGGTAGCTCAGCCCCAGCATTTT
NA	TRBV4-1	TRBD1	TRBJ2-2	CASSQSTGDTGELFF	TGCGCCAGCAGCCAATCGACAGGGGACACCGGGGAGCTGTTTTTT
NA	TRBV2	TRBD1	TRBJ2-1	CASSRTGREQFF	TGTGCCAGCAGTCGGACAGGGCGTGAGCAGTTCTTC
NA	TRBV10-3	NA	TRBJ1-2	CAISDFEVENYGYTF	TGTGCCATCAGTGATTTTGAGGTGGAAAACTATGGCTACACCTTC
NA	TRBV7-2	NA	TRBJ1-5	CASSEQRSNQPQHF	TGTGCCAGCAGCGAGCAGCGTAGCAATCAGCCCCAGCATTTT
NA	TRBV28	NA	TRBJ2-1	CASSRTISSYNEQFF	TGTGCCAGCAGTCGGACAATCAGCTCCTACAATGAGCAGTTCTTC